These T cell receptor beta chains were read from a single sample in a study of post-analysis software for immune sequencing data. TCRdb analysed the PCR reads with MiXCR anew, one entry per CDR3 protein. This table holds 150,000 to 200,000 distinct CDR3 sequences, approximately 30% found once. The specimen sequenced was blood. These receptors all stem from a girl aged 10-17 years with multiple sclerosis. Each CDR3 is given with its conserved first and last residue. The D gene is left open where the match is weak. Size is stated for part of the rows, as once, few or many counts, or as a class when the clone is expanded.

D,J,size,V,CDR3,DNA
TRBD2,TRBJ2-3,many,TRBV5-5,CASSLGVAGVRYTQYF,TGTGCCAGCAGCTTGGGAGTAGCGGGAGTCCGATATACGCAGTATTTT
NA,TRBJ2-3,many,TRBV5-1,CASSLRRGFADTQYF,TGCGCCAGCAGCTTGCGCAGGGGTTTCGCAGATACGCAGTATTTT
NA,TRBJ2-7,many,TRBV4-1,CASSQDSRGPYSLDEQYF,TGCGCCAGCAGCCAAGATTCCCGGGGACCCTACTCCCTCGACGAGCAGTACTTC
NA,TRBJ2-3,few,TRBV24-1,CATSGQDPPTDTQYF,TGTGCCACCAGTGGACAGGACCCCCCCACAGATACGCAGTATTTT
TRBD1,TRBJ2-3,many,TRBV11-2,CASSLDRRAGTGLRDTQYF,TGTGCCAGCAGCTTAGATCGCCGAGCAGGGACAGGGCTTAGGGATACGCAGTATTTT
TRBD2,TRBJ2-3,few,TRBV9,CASSVKREKGTDTQYF,TGTGCCAGCAGCGTTAAGCGGGAGAAGGGGACAGATACGCAGTATTTT
NA,TRBJ1-1,NA,TRBV5-1,CAGSYRGIEAFF,TGCGCCGGCAGCTACCGTGGGATTGAAGCTTTCTTT
TRBD2,TRBJ2-7,NA,TRBV9,CASSGYLAGGLNEQYF,TGTGCCAGCAGCGGCTATCTAGCGGGAGGATTAAATGAGCAGTACTTC
TRBD1,TRBJ2-7,many,TRBV29-1,CSATDRALYEQYF,TGCAGCGCAACAGACAGGGCACTCTACGAGCAGTACTTC
TRBD1,TRBJ2-3,NA,TRBV12-3/TRBV12-4,CASSPDRGVSTDTQYF,TGTGCCAGCAGTCCGGACAGGGGGGTGAGCACAGATACGCAGTATTTT
NA,TRBJ2-7,few,TRBV25-1,CASRVPSTYEQYF,TGTGCCAGCAGGGTACCCTCTACCTACGAGCAGTACTTC
NA,TRBJ2-1,many,TRBV6-1,CASSLGGGASIEQFF,TGTGCCAGCAGTCTTGGTGGGGGGGCGAGTATTGAGCAGTTCTTC
NA,TRBJ2-1,many,TRBV12-3/TRBV12-4,CASSLSGFSYNEQFF,TGTGCCAGCAGCCTAAGCGGGTTCTCCTACAATGAGCAGTTCTTC
NA,TRBJ2-7,NA,TRBV27,CASSFTGFEQYF,TGTGCCAGCAGTTTTACAGGGTTCGAGCAGTACTTC
TRBD2,TRBJ2-5,many,TRBV13,CASSFVAGPKETQYF,TGTGCCAGCAGCTTCGTAGCGGGACCTAAAGAGACCCAGTACTTC
NA,TRBJ2-7,NA,TRBV6-6,CASSPPPAGAYEQYF,TGTGCCAGCAGTCCCCCCCCCGCAGGGGCCTACGAGCAGTACTTC
NA,TRBJ1-3,once,TRBV20-1,CSARVLVKDSGNTIYF,TGCAGTGCTAGAGTTCTTGTCAAGGACTCTGGAAACACCATATATTTT
NA,TRBJ1-1,NA,TRBV12-3/TRBV12-4,CASSLQEYTEAFF,TGTGCCAGCAGTTTGCAGGAGTACACTGAAGCTTTCTTT
NA,TRBJ2-3,many,TRBV20-1,CSARGSSTDTQYF,TGCAGTGCTAGAGGTTCCAGCACAGATACGCAGTATTTT
NA,TRBJ2-2,NA,TRBV29-1,CSHLDDPTGELFF,TGCAGCCACCTAGACGACCCGACCGGGGAGCTGTTTTTT
NA,TRBJ2-7,many,TRBV5-1,CASSLVYYGLKDEQYF,TGCGCCAGCAGCTTGGTTTACTACGGCCTTAAGGACGAGCAGTACTTC
NA,TRBJ2-7,many,TRBV18,CASSPGGQAYEQYF,TGCGCCAGCTCACCTGGGGGGCAGGCCTACGAGCAGTACTTC
NA,TRBJ1-3,NA,TRBV20-1,CSALSSSGNTIYF,TGCAGTGCTCTCTCGAGCTCTGGAAACACCATATATTTT
NA,TRBJ2-7,many,TRBV18,CASSPGLTIYEQYF,TGTGCCAGCTCACCAGGCCTGACGATCTACGAGCAGTACTTC
NA,TRBJ2-3,NA,TRBV30,CAWINGVGGTDTQYF,TGTGCCTGGATCAATGGGGTGGGGGGCACAGATACGCAGTATTTT
TRBD1,TRBJ1-2,NA,TRBV28,CASSLYRDRESYGYTF,TGTGCCAGCAGTCTCTACCGGGACAGGGAATCCTATGGCTACACCTTC
NA,TRBJ2-2,few,TRBV4-1,CASSQEWASGTGELFF,TGCGCCAGCAGCCAAGAATGGGCCTCGGGCACCGGGGAGCTGTTTTTT
TRBD1,TRBJ2-3,NA,TRBV18,CASSPGTGGDTQYF,TGTGCCAGCTCACCGGGGACAGGGGGAGATACGCAGTATTTT
NA,TRBJ2-1,many,TRBV5-1,CASSLVAYNEQFF,TGCGCCAGCAGCTTGGTAGCGTACAATGAGCAGTTCTTC
TRBD2,TRBJ2-3,NA,TRBV3-1,CASSQVVGEGSTDTQYF,TGTGCCAGCAGCCAAGTGGTGGGGGAGGGTAGCACAGATACGCAGTATTTT
TRBD1,TRBJ1-4,NA,TRBV12-3/TRBV12-4,CASSAPGQKTTNEKLFF,TGTGCCAGCAGTGCTCCGGGACAGAAAACAACTAATGAAAAACTGTTTTTT
NA,TRBJ1-1,NA,TRBV7-2,CASSAHPSTTEAFF,TGTGCCAGCAGCGCCCACCCTTCGACCACTGAAGCTTTCTTT
NA,TRBJ2-3,NA,TRBV30,CAWTPGLSTDTQYF,TGTGCCTGGACACCGGGACTGAGCACAGATACGCAGTATTTT